One and the same sample provided the 17 T cell receptor beta chains below, sequenced in a study of metastatic and nonmetastatic thyroid tumors. Among the patients, none had received any treatment before thyroid surgery. TCRdb reanalyzed the PCR reads with MiXCR. The sample lists over 10,000 clones; approximately 29% were seen once. Sequenced sample: tumor tissue. The receptors originated from a female donor with papillary thyroid cancer or a benign thyroid nodule (not recorded which). Some clones in this sample may be carry-over from other donors' samples.

This chain links TRBV5-6 with TRBJ1-1; D remains ambiguous. CDR3 length: 13 amino acids. Trimming took 4 bases from V and 4 from J, leaving 11 bases between them. Germline-derived CDR1 and CDR2 are SGHDT and YYEEEE. The CDR3 loop reads CASSGISFTEAFF. CDR3 DNA: TGTGCCAGCAGCGGAATTAGTTTCACTGAAGCTTTCTTT.

This clone occurred many times. The chain has TRBV20-1 and TRBJ2-3; 9 bases match TRBD2. The CDR3 is 19 amino acids. Germline V gene data show CDR1 as DFQATT and CDR2 as SNEGSKA (reference sequence). The trim removed 3 bases at V and 0 bases at J, leaving 16 bases unmatched. This chain's CDR3 is CSARGGGALLETSTDTQYF. CDR3 DNA sequence: TGCAGTGCTAGGGGCGGGGGGGCACTCCTCGAGACTAGCACAGATACGCAGTATTTT.

The chain joins TRBV6-1 to TRBJ2-1; 7 bases match TRBD2. The V segment lost 5 bases and the J segment 8 bases; nucleotides outside the gene matches: 15. From germline, CDR1 is MNHNS and CDR2 SASEGT. The length of the CDR3 is 16 residues. In DNA, the CDR3 is TGTGCCAGCAGTCCCGTTGAGCGGGAACCCTGGGATGAGCAGTTCTTC. This sequence encodes CASSPVEREPWDEQFF.

This clone rates as medium-sized. V gene TRBV11-2 combines with J gene TRBJ2-3; 7 bases agree with TRBD2. This CDR3 spans 16 amino acids. Unmatched junction bases numbered 7, after V lost 0 bases and J lost 4 bases. Germline V CDR1 and CDR2: SGHAT, FQNNGV. In nucleotides, the CDR3 is TGTGCCAGCAGCTTAGAGATAGCGGGCCCCCCAGATACGCAGTATTTT. It specifies CASSLEIAGPPDTQYF. Full variable domain (outside the CDR3, taken from reference TRBV11-2 and TRBJ2-3): EAGVAQSPRYKIIEKRQSVAFWCNPISGHATLYWYQQILGQGPKLLIQFQNNGVVDDSQLPKDRFSAERLKGVDSTLKIQPAKLEDSAVYLCASSLEIAGPPDTQYFGPGTRLTVL.

This clone was counted ten times or more. V usage is TRBV5-1 and J usage is TRBJ2-2; TRBD1 aligns across 11 bases. Germline V CDR1 and CDR2: SGHRS, YFSETQ. V lost 0 bases and J lost 1; bases outside the gene matches: 11. The CDR3 has 20 amino acids. The CDR3: CASSLDTRRGTGGNTGELFF. The DNA for the CDR3 is TGCGCCAGCAGCTTGGACACGCGCCGCGGGACAGGGGGGAACACCGGGGAGCTGTTTTTT.

The chain recombines TRBV20-1 with TRBJ2-1; TRBD2 agrees at 8 bases. The CDR3 has 14 residues. The germline V gene has CDR1 DFQATT and CDR2 SNEGSKA (reference sequence). V dropped 0 bases and J dropped 4; count of bases not matched to a gene: 2. The CDR3 nucleotides read TGCAGTGCTAGAGATCCTAGCGGGTACAATGAGCAGTTCTTC. Its protein is CSARDPSGYNEQFF.

This clone was detected a few times. The rearrangement joins TRBV12-3 or TRBV12-4 to TRBJ2-3; D not certain. Trimming cost V 5 bases and J 7 bases, with 10 bases left between them. This CDR3 comprises 12 residues. Here the CDR3 reads CASSRDRHTQYF. As DNA, the CDR3 is TGTGCCAGCAGTAGAGATCGGCATACGCAGTATTTT.

This clone was counted many times. The gene calls are TRBV2 and TRBJ2-5; 12 bases agree with TRBD2. Looked up from germline, CDR1 is SNHLY and CDR2 is FYNNEI. The CDR3 loop spans 16 amino acids. Trimming at V came to 7 bases and at J to 5 bases, leaving 11 bases not matched to a gene. The CDR3 nucleotides are TGTGCCAGCAAATCTAGCGGGAGGGCCAGGGGGGAGACCCAGTACTTC. It codes for CASKSSGRARGETQYF.

In its sample, this clone was seen a few times. At one end, the junction sequence differs from germline, possibly due to a read error. The V and J genes are TRBV20-1 and TRBJ1-5, with D uncertain. There are 13 residues in the CDR3. CDR1 is DFQATT and CDR2 is SNEGSKA in the germline V gene (reference sequence). CDR3 bases: TGCAGTGCTAGCGGGCGGAGAAATCAGCCACAGCATTTT. It codes for CSASGRRNQPQHF.

This clone counts as medium-sized. The chain joins TRBV15 to TRBJ2-5, with D perhaps TRBD1 or TRBD2 (5 bases each). The V gene lost 0 bases and the J gene lost 7 bases, with 9 bases spanning the gap. Germline CDR1 LNHNV, CDR2 YYDKDF (reference sequence). CDR3 length: 13 residues. CDR3 nucleotide sequence: TGTGCCACCAGCAGAGAAAGTGGGGGGACCCAGTACTTC. Protein product: CATSRESGGTQYF.

A few counts support this clone. The junction and the germline gene differ at one end; a read error may be behind it. The chain couples TRBV6-1 to TRBJ1-1; D unclear. The germline V gene encodes CDR1 MNHNS and CDR2 SASEGT. CDR3 length: 14 amino acids. CDR3: CASSEDKGWTEDFF. The CDR3 nucleotides read TGTGCCAGCAGTGAAGACAAGGGATGGACTGAAGATTTCTTT.

This clone was picked up a small number of times. The chain is built from TRBV6-1 and TRBJ1-1; 9 bases are a match to TRBD1. This CDR3 has 13 residues. V was pared by 6 bases and J by 8 bases, with 7 bases of the junction left unmatched. CDR1 is MNHNS, CDR2 SASEGT, per germline. CDR3 sequence reads: CASRSGTGIEAFF. The CDR3 DNA follows: TGTGCCAGCAGATCCGGGACAGGGATAGAAGCTTTCTTT.

The V and J genes are TRBV10-3 and TRBJ1-3; D ambiguous. Germline CDR1 is ENHRY and CDR2 is SYGVKD. The CDR3 covers 13 residues. Trimming shortened V by 4 bases and J by 0 bases, and 4 bases separated the two germline ends. The chain's CDR3 is CAISVGSGNTIYF. The DNA for the CDR3 is TGTGCCATCAGTGTTGGCTCTGGAAACACCATATATTTT.

This clone is termed large. The rearrangement links TRBV2 to TRBJ2-7, with D perhaps being TRBD1 or TRBD2 (5 bases each). This CDR3 is 15 amino acids long. Germline V lookup: CDR1 SNHLY, CDR2 FYNNEI. The V end lost 0 bases, the J end lost 3 bases, and 12 bases lay between the germline ends. DNA for the CDR3: TGTGCCAGCAGTGAAGCCCCGGGACCTCTCTACGAGCAGTACTTC. Its translation: CASSEAPGPLYEQYF.

The chain has TRBV6-2 or TRBV6-3 and TRBJ2-7; no firm D call. Germline CDR1 reads MNHEY; CDR2 reads SVGEGT. Trimming removed 6 bases from V and 0 bases from J, with 24 bases in between. The CDR3 runs to 18 residues. CDR3 DNA: TGTGCCAGCAGCCCCCGGCGGTCTGACGGGCGACACTCCTACGAGCAGTACTTC. Translation gives CASSPRRSDGRHSYEQYF.

This clone was detected only a few times. The chain combines TRBV27 with TRBJ2-7; weak D call: TRBD2 (5 bases). CDR1 MNHEY and CDR2 SMNVEV come from the germline V gene (reference sequence). V was clipped by 2 bases and J by 5 bases, with 13 bases between them. The CDR3 consists of 14 residues. CDR3 sequence: CASSLTRRAHEQYF. As DNA, the CDR3 is TGTGCCAGCAGTTTAACTAGACGGGCCCACGAGCAGTACTTC.

This clone is deemed medium-sized. The V and J genes are TRBV6-1 and TRBJ2-1; no definite D call. V lost 5 bases, J lost 4 bases, and 12 bases lay in between. This CDR3 is 14 amino acids long. CDR1 is MNHNS and CDR2 is SASEGT in the germline V gene. CDR3 residues: CASSSRSGYNEQFF. DNA for the CDR3: TGTGCCAGCAGTTCGCGTTCCGGGTACAATGAGCAGTTCTTC.